The rows below give T cell receptor beta chains drawn from one sample of a study of beta chain features in type 1 diabetes. The assay was immunoSEQ multiplex PCR, and TCRdb's table has in-frame clones only and misses some. The table shows around 56,000 clones, with around 56% occurring only once. Sequenced: Tregs from blood. The source of these receptors is a woman aged 40 to 50 with type 1 diabetes. CDR3s include the opening cysteine and the closing phenylalanine or tryptophan. The D gene is left open where the match is weak. Clone size is not always given. Where it is, it says once, few, many or a class for expanded clones.

size,D,V,J,CDR3,DNA
-,TRBD1,TRBV6-5,TRBJ1-1,CASSGTGGTEAFF,TGTGCCAGCAGTGGGACAGGGGGAACTGAAGCTTTCTTT
-,TRBD2,TRBV9,TRBJ2-1,CASSASFSGEQFF,TGTGCCAGCAGCGCAAGCTTTAGCGGGGAGCAGTTCTTC
-,-,TRBV27,TRBJ1-6,CASSLTGTSSYNSPLHF,TGTGCCAGCAGTTTAACAGGAACGAGCTCCTATAATTCACCCCTCCACTTT
few,-,TRBV5-1,TRBJ2-5,CASSPTARETQYF,TGCGCCAGCAGCCCGACAGCACGAGAGACCCAGTACTTC
few,TRBD1,TRBV7-2,TRBJ1-2,CASRPNRRGHGYTF,TGTGCCAGCAGGCCTAACCGCAGGGGGCACGGCTACACCTTC
-,-,TRBV7-3,TRBJ1-1,CASRATGNTEAFF,TGTGCCAGCAGAGCTACGGGGAACACTGAAGCTTTCTTT
once,TRBD1,TRBV2,TRBJ1-2,CASRRQGTVSGYTF,TGTGCCAGCAGGAGACAGGGGACCGTCTCTGGCTACACCTTC
few,TRBD1,TRBV4-3,TRBJ1-1,CASTQEGAGTEAFF,TGCGCCAGCACCCAGGAGGGGGCTGGGACTGAAGCTTTCTTT
few,TRBD1,TRBV19,TRBJ1-5,CASSIQGAHQPQHF,TGTGCCAGTAGTATTCAGGGGGCCCATCAGCCCCAGCATTTT
-,-,TRBV11-1,TRBJ1-1,CASSSNRAGAFF,TGTGCCAGCAGCTCTAACAGGGCCGGGGCTTTCTTT
few,TRBD1,TRBV18,TRBJ2-1,CASSPPGTGKNEQFF,TGTGCCAGCTCACCCCCCGGGACAGGGAAGAATGAGCAGTTCTTC
many,-,TRBV7-9,TRBJ1-3,CASSRGSSGNTIYF,TGTGCCAGCAGTAGAGGCTCCTCTGGAAACACCATATATTTT
few,-,TRBV6-5,TRBJ2-3,CASSQAKFTDTQYF,TGTGCCAGCAGTCAAGCGAAATTCACAGATACGCAGTATTTT
-,-,TRBV27,TRBJ1-1,CASSPSMTAMNTEAFF,TGTGCCAGCAGTCCCTCTATGACAGCCATGAACACTGAAGCTTTCTTT
-,-,TRBV5-1,TRBJ1-1,CASSSLYGTEAFF,TGCGCCAGCAGCTCTCTCTATGGTACTGAAGCTTTCTTT
-,-,TRBV7-2,TRBJ1-4,CASSYRQEINEKLFF,TGTGCCAGCAGCTATAGACAGGAGATTAATGAAAAACTGTTTTTT
-,-,TRBV28,TRBJ2-7,CASSPEWGRVAYEQYF,TGTGCCAGCAGTCCCGAATGGGGCCGGGTGGCCTACGAGCAGTACTTC
-,-,TRBV11-2,TRBJ1-1,CASSWGGARTEAFF,TGTGCCAGCAGCTGGGGGGGAGCCCGCACTGAAGCTTTCTTT
few,-,TRBV6-5,TRBJ2-7,CASSYPGNEQYF,TGTGCCAGCAGTTACCCCGGGAACGAGCAGTACTTC
-,TRBD1,TRBV14,TRBJ2-6,CASSHLLGTGPSGANVLTF,TGTGCCAGCAGCCACCTCTTGGGGACAGGGCCTAGTGGGGCCAACGTCCTGACTTTC
-,-,TRBV7-3,TRBJ2-5,CASSLSGVGETQYF,TGTGCCAGCAGCTTATCGGGGGTAGGAGAGACCCAGTACTTC
-,-,TRBV7-3,TRBJ2-7,CASSLSGTAPYEQYF,TGTGCCAGCAGCTTAAGCGGGACGGCACCCTACGAGCAGTACTTC
few,-,TRBV7-7,TRBJ2-2,CASRGRGTGELFF,TGTGCCAGCAGGGGGAGAGGCACCGGGGAGCTGTTTTTT
-,TRBD2,TRBV9,TRBJ2-4,CASSVGGGGGQYF,TGTGCCAGCAGCGTAGGAGGCGGGGGGGGACAGTACTTC
-,-,TRBV7-3,TRBJ1-2,CASSEAALPYGYTF,TGTGCCAGCAGCGAGGCCGCACTTCCTTATGGCTACACCTTC
-,-,TRBV5-1,TRBJ1-1,CASRPSTLNTEAFF,TGCGCCAGCAGACCCTCCACACTGAACACTGAAGCTTTCTTT
few,TRBD1,TRBV5-1,TRBJ2-5,CASSVGTEETQYF,TGCGCCAGCAGCGTCGGGACAGAAGAGACCCAGTACTTC
medium-sized,TRBD2,TRBV7-2,TRBJ2-1,CASSLRPSGGNEQFF,TGTGCCAGCAGCTTACGCCCTAGCGGGGGAAATGAGCAGTTCTTC
-,TRBD2,TRBV18,TRBJ2-7,CASSPGLDGEQYF,TGTGCCAGCTCCCCCGGACTAGATGGCGAGCAGTACTTC
-,-,TRBV7-2,TRBJ2-7,CASSSKSGYEQYF,TGTGCCAGCAGCTCCAAGAGCGGATACGAGCAGTACTTC
-,-,TRBV5-1,TRBJ1-4,CASSFNGVTNEKLFF,TGCGCCAGCAGCTTCAACGGGGTGACTAATGAAAAACTGTTTTTT
-,TRBD1,TRBV5-4,TRBJ2-6,CASSSLTGTGGSGANVLTF,TGTGCCAGCAGCTCCCTAACCGGGACAGGGGGCTCTGGGGCCAACGTCCTGACTTTC
-,-,TRBV9,TRBJ2-1,CASSSDPSSYNEQFF,TGTGCCAGTAGTAGCGACCCGAGCTCCTACAATGAGCAGTTCTTC
-,-,TRBV19,TRBJ1-5,CASSEDNFYSNQPQHF,TGTGCCAGTAGTGAGGACAACTTTTATAGCAATCAGCCCCAGCATTTT